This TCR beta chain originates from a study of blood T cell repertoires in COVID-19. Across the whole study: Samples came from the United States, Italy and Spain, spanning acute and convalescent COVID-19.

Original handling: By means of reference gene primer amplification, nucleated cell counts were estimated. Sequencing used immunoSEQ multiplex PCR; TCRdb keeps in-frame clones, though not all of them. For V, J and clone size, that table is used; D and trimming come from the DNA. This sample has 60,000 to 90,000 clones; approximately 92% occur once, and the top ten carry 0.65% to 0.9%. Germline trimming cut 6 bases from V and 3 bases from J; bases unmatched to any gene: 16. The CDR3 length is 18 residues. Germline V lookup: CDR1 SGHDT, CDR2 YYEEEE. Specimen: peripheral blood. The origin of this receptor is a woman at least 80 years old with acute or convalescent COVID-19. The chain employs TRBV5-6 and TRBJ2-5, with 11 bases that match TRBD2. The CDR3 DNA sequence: TGTGCCAGCACCCCCGGGGTAGCGGGAGGGCCTGAGGAAGAGACCCAGTACTTC. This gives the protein CASTPGVAGGPEEETQYF.